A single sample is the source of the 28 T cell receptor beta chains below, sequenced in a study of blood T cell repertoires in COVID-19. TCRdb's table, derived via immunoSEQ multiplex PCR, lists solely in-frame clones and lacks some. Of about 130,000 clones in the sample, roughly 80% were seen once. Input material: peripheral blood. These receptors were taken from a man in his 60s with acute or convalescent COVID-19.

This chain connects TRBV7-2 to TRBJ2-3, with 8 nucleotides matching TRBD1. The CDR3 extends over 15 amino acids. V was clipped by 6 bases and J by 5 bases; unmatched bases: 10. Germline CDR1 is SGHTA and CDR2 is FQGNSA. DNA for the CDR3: TGTGCCAGCAGTTATCAGGGGGCTAGGCAAGATACGCAGTATTTT. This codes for CASSYQGARQDTQYF.

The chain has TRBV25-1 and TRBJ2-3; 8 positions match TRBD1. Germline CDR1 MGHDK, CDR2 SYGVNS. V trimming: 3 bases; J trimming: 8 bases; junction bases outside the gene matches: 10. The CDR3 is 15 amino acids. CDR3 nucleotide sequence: TGTGCCAGCAGTGATCAAGGCTACAGGGGGGTTACGCAGTATTTT. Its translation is CASSDQGYRGVTQYF.

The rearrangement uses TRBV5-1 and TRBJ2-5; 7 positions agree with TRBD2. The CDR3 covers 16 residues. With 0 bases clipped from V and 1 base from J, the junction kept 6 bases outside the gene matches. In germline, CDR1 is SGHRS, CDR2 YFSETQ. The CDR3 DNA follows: TGCGCCAGCAGCTTGGGAGGGAGGGCCCCCCAAGAGACCCAGTACTTC. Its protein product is CASSLGGRAPQETQYF.

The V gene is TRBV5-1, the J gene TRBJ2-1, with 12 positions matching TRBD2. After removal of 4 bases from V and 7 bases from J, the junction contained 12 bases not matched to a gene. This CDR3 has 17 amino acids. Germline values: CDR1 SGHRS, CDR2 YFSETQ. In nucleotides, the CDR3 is TGCGCCAGCAGCCCGAAGACTAGCGGGGGTTTAGGGAATGAGCAGTTCTTC. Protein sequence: CASSPKTSGGLGNEQFF.

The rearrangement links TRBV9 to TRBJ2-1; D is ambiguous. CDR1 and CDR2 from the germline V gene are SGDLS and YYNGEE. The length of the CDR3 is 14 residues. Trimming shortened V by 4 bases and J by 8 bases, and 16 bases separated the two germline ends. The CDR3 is CASSPQRVEYEQFF. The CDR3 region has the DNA TGTGCCAGCAGCCCGCAACGGGTGGAATATGAGCAGTTCTTC.

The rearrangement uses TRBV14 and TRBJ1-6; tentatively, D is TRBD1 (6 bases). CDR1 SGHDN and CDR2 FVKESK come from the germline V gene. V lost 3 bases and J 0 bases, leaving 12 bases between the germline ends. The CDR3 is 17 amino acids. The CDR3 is CASSQTGESSYNSPLHF. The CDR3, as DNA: TGTGCCAGCAGCCAGACAGGAGAGAGCTCCTATAATTCACCCCTCCACTTT.

This chain's CDR3 is CASSRMGLTGGDYGYTF. In DNA form, the CDR3 reads TGCGCCAGCAGCCGAATGGGGCTGACAGGGGGGGACTATGGCTACACCTTC. V is TRBV4-1 and J is TRBJ1-2; 9 positions agree with TRBD1. V lost 4 bases, J lost 3 bases, and 12 bases stayed unmatched. CDR1 is MGHRA and CDR2 is YSYEKL in the germline V gene. The CDR3 contains 17 residues.

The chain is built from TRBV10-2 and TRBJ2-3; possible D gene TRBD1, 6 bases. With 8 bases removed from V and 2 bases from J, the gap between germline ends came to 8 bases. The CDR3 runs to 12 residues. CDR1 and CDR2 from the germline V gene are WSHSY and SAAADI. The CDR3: CASGGITDTQYF. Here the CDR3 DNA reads TGCGCCAGCGGGGGCATCACAGATACGCAGTATTTT.

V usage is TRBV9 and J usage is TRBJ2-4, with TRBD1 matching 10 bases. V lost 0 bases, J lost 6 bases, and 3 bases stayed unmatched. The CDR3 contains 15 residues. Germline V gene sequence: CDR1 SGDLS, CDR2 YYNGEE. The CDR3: CASSVGQGAGNIQYF. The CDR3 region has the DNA TGTGCCAGCAGCGTAGGACAGGGGGCTGGAAACATTCAGTACTTC.

CDR3 in amino acids: CASSPPNRGIGANVLTF. As DNA, the CDR3 is TGTGCCAGCTCACCACCCAACAGGGGTATTGGGGCCAACGTCCTGACTTTC. The rearrangement links TRBV18 to TRBJ2-6; 7 nucleotides align to TRBD1. J gave up 3 bases and V 0 bases, and 5 bases lay outside the gene matches. The CDR3 totals 17 residues. Germline CDR1 and CDR2: KGHSH and LQKENI.

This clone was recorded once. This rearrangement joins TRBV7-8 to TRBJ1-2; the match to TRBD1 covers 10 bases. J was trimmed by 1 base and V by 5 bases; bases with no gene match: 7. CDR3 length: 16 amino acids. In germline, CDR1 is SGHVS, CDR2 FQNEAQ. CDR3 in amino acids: CASSALTGGHNYGYTF. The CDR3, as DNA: TGTGCCAGCAGCGCCCTGACAGGGGGCCATAACTATGGCTACACCTTC.

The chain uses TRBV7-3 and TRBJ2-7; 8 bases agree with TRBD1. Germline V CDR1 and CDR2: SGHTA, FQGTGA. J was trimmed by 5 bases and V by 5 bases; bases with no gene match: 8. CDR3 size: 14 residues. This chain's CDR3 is CASSPGTGINEQYF. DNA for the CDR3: TGTGCCAGCAGCCCCGGGACAGGTATTAACGAGCAGTACTTC.

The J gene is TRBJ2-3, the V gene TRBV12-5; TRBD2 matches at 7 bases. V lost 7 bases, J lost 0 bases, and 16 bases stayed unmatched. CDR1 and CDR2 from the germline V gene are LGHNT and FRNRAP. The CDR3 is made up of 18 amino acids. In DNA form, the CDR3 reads TGTGCTAGTGCCCCCTGGGGCGGGAGTGGTGGTAGCACAGATACGCAGTATTTT. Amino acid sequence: CASAPWGGSGGSTDTQYF.

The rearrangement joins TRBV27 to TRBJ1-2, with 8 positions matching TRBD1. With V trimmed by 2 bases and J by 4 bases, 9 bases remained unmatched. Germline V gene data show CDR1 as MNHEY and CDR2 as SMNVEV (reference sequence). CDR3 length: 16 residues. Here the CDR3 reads CASSLAPGQVPYGYTF. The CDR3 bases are TGTGCCAGCAGTTTAGCGCCGGGACAGGTTCCCTATGGCTACACCTTC.

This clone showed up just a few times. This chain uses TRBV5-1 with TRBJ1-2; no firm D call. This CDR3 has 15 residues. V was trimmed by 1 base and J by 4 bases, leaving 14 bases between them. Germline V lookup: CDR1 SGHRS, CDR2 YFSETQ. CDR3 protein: CASSLTNAGFYGYTF. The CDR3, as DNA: TGCGCCAGCAGCTTGACGAACGCGGGCTTCTATGGCTACACCTTC.

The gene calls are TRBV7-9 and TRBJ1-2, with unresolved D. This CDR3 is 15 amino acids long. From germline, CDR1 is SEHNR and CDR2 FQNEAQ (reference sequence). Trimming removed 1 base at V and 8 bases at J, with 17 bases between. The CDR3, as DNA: TGTGCCAGCAGCTTAGAGGCAAGCGGCCTGTCCGGCTACACCTTC. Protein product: CASSLEASGLSGYTF.

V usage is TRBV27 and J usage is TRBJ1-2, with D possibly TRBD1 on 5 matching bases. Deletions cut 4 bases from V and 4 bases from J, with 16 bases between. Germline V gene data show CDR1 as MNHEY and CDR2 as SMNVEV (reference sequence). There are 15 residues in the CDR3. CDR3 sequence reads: CASSYGPVGGYGYTF. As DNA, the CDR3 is TGTGCCAGCAGTTACGGTCCGGTGGGGGGCTATGGCTACACCTTC.

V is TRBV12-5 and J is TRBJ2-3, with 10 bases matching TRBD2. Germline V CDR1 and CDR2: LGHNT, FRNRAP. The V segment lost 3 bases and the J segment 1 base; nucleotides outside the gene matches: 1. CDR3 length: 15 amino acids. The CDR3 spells CASGLGTSGTDTQYF. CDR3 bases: TGTGCTAGTGGTTTAGGGACTAGCGGCACAGATACGCAGTATTTT.

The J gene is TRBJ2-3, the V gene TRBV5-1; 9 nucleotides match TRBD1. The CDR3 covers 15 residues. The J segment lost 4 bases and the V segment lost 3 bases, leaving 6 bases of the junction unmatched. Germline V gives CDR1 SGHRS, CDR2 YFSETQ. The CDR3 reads CASSYRDRDADTQYF. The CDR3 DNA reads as TGCGCCAGCAGCTACCGGGACAGGGATGCAGATACGCAGTATTTT.

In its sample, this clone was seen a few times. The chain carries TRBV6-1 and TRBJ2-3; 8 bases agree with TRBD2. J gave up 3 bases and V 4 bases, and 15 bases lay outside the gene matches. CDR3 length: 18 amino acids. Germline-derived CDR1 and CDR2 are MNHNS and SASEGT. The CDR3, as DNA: TGTGCCAGCAGTGCCAGGGGCGGGAGGTCAGGCCTAACAGATACGCAGTATTTT. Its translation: CASSARGGRSGLTDTQYF.

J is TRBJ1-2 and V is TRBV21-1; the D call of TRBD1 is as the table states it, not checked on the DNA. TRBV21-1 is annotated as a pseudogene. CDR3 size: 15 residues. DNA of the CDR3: TGTGCCAGCAGCCCAGAACAGGTACACCACTATGGCTACACCTTC. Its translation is CASSPEQVHHYGYTF.

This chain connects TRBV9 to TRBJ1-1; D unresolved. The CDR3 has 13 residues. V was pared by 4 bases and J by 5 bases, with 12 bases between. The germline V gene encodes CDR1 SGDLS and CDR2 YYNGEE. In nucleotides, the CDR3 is TGTGCCAGCAGCCTCGAACGGGGAACTGAAGCTTTCTTT. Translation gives CASSLERGTEAFF.

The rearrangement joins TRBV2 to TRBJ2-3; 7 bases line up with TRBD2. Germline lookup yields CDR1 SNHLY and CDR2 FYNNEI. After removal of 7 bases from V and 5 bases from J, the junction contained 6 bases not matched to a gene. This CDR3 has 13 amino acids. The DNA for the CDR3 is TGTGCCAGCAATGGGGAGGGCGGAGATACGCAGTATTTT. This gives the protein CASNGEGGDTQYF. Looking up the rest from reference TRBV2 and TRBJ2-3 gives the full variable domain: EPEVTQTPSHQVTQMGQEVILRCVPISNHLYFYWYRQILGQKVEFLVSFYNNEISEKSEIFDDQFSVERPDGSNFTLKIRSTKLEDSAMYFCASNGEGGDTQYFGPGTRLTVL.

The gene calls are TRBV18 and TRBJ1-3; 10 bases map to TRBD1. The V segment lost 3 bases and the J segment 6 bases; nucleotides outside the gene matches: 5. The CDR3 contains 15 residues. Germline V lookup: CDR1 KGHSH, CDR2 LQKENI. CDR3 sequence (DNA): TGTGCCAGCTCACCCGGACAGGGGGTTGCAAACACCATATATTTT. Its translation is CASSPGQGVANTIYF.

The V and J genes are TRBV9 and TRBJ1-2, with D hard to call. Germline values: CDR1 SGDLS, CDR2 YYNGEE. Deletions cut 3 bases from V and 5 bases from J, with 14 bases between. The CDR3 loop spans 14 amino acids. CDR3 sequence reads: CASSATGIGYGYTF. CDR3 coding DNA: TGTGCCAGCAGCGCAACGGGAATAGGGTATGGCTACACCTTC.

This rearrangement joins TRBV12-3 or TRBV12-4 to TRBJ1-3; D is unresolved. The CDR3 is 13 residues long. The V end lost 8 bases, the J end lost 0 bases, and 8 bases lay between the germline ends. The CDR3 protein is CASFGISGNTIYF. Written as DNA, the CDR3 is TGTGCCAGCTTTGGCATCTCTGGAAACACCATATATTTT.

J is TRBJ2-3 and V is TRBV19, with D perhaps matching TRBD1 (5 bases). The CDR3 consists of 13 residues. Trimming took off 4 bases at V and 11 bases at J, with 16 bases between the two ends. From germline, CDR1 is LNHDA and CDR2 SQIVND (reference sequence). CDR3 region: CASSTQRGLVQYF. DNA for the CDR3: TGTGCCAGTAGTACCCAAAGGGGCTTAGTGCAGTATTTT.

This chain's CDR3 is CASSYPGGGESTEAFF. CDR3 sequence (DNA): TGTGCCAGCAGTTACCCGGGAGGGGGCGAGTCCACTGAAGCTTTCTTT. The V call is TRBV6-7, the J call TRBJ1-1; TRBD1 aligns across 7 bases. TRBV6-7 is assigned to the ORF class and has an uncertain function. This CDR3 has 16 amino acids. The V gene end was trimmed by 2 bases and the J gene end by 4 bases; junction bases not matched to a gene: 10.